The rows below give T cell receptor beta chains drawn from one sample of a study of long-term antiretroviral therapy in people with HIV. The table came from immunoSEQ multiplex PCR; TCRdb's copy has only in-frame clones and leaves some out. The profile shows about 22,000 clones, 86% of them singletons. Specimen: unsorted PBMCs, collected 1.3 years after starting antiretroviral therapy. The receptor source for this set is a man aged 55 to 69 with HIV. Each CDR3 is given with its conserved first and last residue. The order of the fields is J gene, D gene, clone size, V gene, CDR3 protein, CDR3 DNA. A D gene is named only where the DNA matches it firmly. Size is omitted from some rows. Given values are once, few, many or a class for expanded clones.

J gene: TRBJ2-2; D gene: .; clone size: .; V gene: TRBV6-6; CDR3 protein: CASEGAAGTGELFF; CDR3 DNA: TGTGCCAGCGAAGGGGCGGCAGGCACCGGGGAGCTGTTTTTT
J gene: TRBJ1-2; D gene: TRBD1; clone size: .; V gene: TRBV5-4; CDR3 protein: CASSLTGAWGYTF; CDR3 DNA: TGTGCCAGCAGCTTGACAGGGGCATGGGGCTACACCTTC
J gene: TRBJ2-3; D gene: .; clone size: .; V gene: TRBV5-1; CDR3 protein: CASSPTRPADTQYF; CDR3 DNA: TGCGCCAGCAGCCCGACACGGCCGGCAGATACGCAGTATTTT
J gene: TRBJ2-1; D gene: TRBD1; clone size: .; V gene: TRBV5-1; CDR3 protein: CASSLVVTGGRGYNEQFF; CDR3 DNA: TGCGCCAGCAGCTTGGTAGTAACAGGGGGTCGAGGGTACAATGAGCAGTTCTTC
J gene: TRBJ2-2; D gene: .; clone size: .; V gene: TRBV5-1; CDR3 protein: CASSPVVGTHTGELFF; CDR3 DNA: TGCGCCAGCAGCCCGGTAGTGGGCACCCACACCGGGGAGCTGTTTTTT
J gene: TRBJ1-2; D gene: TRBD1; clone size: few; V gene: TRBV7-3; CDR3 protein: CASSRTGGSGYTF; CDR3 DNA: TGTGCCAGCAGCCGCACAGGGGGCTCTGGCTACACCTTC
J gene: TRBJ1-1; D gene: .; clone size: few; V gene: TRBV4-2; CDR3 protein: CASSQVERGNTEAFF; CDR3 DNA: TGTGCCAGCAGCCAAGTTGAACGGGGAAACACTGAAGCTTTCTTT
J gene: TRBJ1-3; D gene: .; clone size: few; V gene: TRBV10-1; CDR3 protein: CASTGGDGNSGNTIYF; CDR3 DNA: TGCGCCAGCACCGGGGGTGACGGTAACTCTGGAAACACCATATATTTT
J gene: TRBJ2-6; D gene: .; clone size: once; V gene: TRBV5-1; CDR3 protein: CASSYGGTNLSGANVLTF; CDR3 DNA: TGCGCCAGCAGCTATGGGGGGACCAACCTCTCTGGGGCCAACGTCCTGACTTTC
J gene: TRBJ1-1; D gene: TRBD1; clone size: .; V gene: TRBV20-1; CDR3 protein: CSARGTEEAFF; CDR3 DNA: TGCAGTGCTAGGGGGACAGAAGAAGCTTTCTTT
J gene: TRBJ1-2; D gene: .; clone size: once; V gene: TRBV9; CDR3 protein: CASSVGGRESTYGYTF; CDR3 DNA: TGTGCCAGCAGCGTAGGCGGCAGGGAGTCTACCTATGGCTACACCTTC
J gene: TRBJ1-4; D gene: TRBD1; clone size: .; V gene: TRBV5-5; CDR3 protein: CASSYLPKGAANEKLFF; CDR3 DNA: TGTGCCAGCAGCTACTTACCTAAGGGGGCGGCTAATGAAAAACTGTTTTTT
J gene: TRBJ1-5; D gene: TRBD1; clone size: .; V gene: TRBV28; CDR3 protein: CASRTGGYSNQPQHF; CDR3 DNA: TGTGCCAGCAGGACAGGGGGATATAGCAATCAGCCCCAGCATTTT
J gene: TRBJ2-3; D gene: .; clone size: .; V gene: TRBV5-1; CDR3 protein: CASSLGIAPIGDTQYF; CDR3 DNA: TGCGCCAGCAGCTTAGGGATAGCCCCAATAGGAGATACGCAGTATTTT
J gene: TRBJ1-1; D gene: .; clone size: .; V gene: TRBV5-1; CDR3 protein: CASSLVGTEAFF; CDR3 DNA: TGCGCCAGCAGCTTGGTGGGCACTGAAGCTTTCTTT